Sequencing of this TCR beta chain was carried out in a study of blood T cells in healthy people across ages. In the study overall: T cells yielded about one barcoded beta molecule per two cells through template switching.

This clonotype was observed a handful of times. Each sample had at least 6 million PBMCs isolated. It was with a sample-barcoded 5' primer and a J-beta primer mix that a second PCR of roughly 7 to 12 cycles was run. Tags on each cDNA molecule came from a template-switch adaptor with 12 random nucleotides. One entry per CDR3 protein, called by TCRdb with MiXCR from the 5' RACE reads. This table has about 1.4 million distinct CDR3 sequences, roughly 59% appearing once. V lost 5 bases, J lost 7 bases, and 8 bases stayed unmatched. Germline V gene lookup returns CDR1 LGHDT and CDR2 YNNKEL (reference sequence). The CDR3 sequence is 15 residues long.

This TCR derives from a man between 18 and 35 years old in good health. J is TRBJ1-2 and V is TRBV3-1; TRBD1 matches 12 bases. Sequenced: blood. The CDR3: CASSYRDRGHPGYTF. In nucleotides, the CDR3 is TGTGCCAGCAGCTACCGGGACAGGGGGCACCCTGGCTACACCTTC.